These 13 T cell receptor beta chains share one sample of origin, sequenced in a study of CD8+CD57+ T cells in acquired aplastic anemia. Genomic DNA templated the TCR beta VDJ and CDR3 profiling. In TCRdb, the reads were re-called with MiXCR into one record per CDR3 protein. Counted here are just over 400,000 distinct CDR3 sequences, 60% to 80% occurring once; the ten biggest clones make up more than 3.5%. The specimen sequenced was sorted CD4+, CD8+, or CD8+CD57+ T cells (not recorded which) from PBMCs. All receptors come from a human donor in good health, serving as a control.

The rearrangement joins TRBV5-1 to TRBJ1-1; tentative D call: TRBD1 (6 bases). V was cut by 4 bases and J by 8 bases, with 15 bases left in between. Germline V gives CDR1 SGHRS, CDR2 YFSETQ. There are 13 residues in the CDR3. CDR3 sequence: CASSPRPDREAFF. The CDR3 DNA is TGCGCCAGCAGCCCCCGGCCCGACAGGGAAGCTTTCTTT.

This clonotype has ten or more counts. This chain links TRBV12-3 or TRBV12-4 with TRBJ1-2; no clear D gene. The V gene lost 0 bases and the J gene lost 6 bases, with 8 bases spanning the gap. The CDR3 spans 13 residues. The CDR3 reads CASSLASIHGYTF. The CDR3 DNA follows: TGTGCCAGCAGTTTAGCCAGTATACATGGCTACACCTTC.

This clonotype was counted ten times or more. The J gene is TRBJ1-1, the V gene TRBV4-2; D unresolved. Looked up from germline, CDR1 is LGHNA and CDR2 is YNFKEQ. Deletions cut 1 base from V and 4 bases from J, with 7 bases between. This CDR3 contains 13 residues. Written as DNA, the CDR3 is TGTGCCAGCAGCCAAGCGGGGATCACTGAAGCTTTCTTT. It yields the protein CASSQAGITEAFF.

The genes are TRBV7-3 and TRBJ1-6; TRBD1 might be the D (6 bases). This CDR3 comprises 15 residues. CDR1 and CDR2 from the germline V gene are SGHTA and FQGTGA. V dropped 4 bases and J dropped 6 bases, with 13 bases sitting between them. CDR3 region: CASSSIQGLNSPLHF. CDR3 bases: TGTGCCAGCAGCTCGATACAGGGTCTTAATTCACCCCTCCACTTT.

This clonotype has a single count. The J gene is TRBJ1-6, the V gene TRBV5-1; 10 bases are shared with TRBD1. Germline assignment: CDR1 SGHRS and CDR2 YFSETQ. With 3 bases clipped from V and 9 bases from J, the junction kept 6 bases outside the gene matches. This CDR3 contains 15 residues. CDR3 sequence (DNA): TGCGCCAGCAGCTCGACCGGACAGGGGGTTTCACCCCTCCACTTT. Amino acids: CASSSTGQGVSPLHF.

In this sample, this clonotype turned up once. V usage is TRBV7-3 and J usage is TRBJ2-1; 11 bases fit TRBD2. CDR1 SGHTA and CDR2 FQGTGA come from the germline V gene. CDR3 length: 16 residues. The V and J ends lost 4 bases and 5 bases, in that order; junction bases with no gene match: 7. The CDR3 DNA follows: TGTGCCAGCAGCTATGGGGTAGCGGGGGGGGACAATGAGCAGTTCTTC. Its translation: CASSYGVAGGDNEQFF.

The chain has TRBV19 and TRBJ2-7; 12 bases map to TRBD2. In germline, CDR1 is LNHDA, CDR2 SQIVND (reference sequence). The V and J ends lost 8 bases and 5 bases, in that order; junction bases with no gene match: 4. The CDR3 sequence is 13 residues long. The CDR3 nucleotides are TGTGCCAGTGCTAGCGGGGGGGCTCACGAGCAGTACTTC. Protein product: CASASGGAHEQYF. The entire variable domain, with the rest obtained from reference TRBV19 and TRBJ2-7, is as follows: DGGITQSPKYLFRKEGQNVTLSCEQNLNHDAMYWYRQDPGQGLRLIYYSQIVNDFQKGDIAEGYSVSREKKESFPLTVTSAQKNPTAFYLCASASGGAHEQYFGPGTRLTVT.

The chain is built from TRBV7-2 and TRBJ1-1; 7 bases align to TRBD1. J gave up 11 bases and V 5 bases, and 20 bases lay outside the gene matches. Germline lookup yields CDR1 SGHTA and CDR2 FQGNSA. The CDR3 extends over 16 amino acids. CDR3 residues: CASSQDRRTGRNQAFF. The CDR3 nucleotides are TGTGCCAGCAGCCAAGATAGACGGACAGGACGCAATCAGGCTTTCTTT.

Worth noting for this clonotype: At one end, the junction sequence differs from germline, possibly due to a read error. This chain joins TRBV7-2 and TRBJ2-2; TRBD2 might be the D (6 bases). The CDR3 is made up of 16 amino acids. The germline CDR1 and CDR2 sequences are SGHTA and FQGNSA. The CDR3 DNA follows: TGTGCCAGCAGGGTCGGGGGAGACTCGAACACCGGCGAGCTGTTTTTT. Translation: CASRVGGDSNTGELFF.

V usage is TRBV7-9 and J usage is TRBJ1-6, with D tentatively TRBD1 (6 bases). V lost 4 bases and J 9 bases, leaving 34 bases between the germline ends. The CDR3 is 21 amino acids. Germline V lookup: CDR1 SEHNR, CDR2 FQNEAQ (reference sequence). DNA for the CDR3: TGTGCCAGCAGCTCGACGGCGTACCAAGAGACCCAGACAGGAAAACGTTCACCCCTCCACTTT. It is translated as CASSSTAYQETQTGKRSPLHF.

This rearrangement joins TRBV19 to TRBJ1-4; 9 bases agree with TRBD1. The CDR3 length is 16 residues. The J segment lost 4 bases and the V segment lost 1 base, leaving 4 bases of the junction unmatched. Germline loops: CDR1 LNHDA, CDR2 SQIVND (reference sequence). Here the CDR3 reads CASSIGQGGLNEKLFF. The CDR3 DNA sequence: TGTGCCAGTAGTATAGGACAGGGGGGGCTTAATGAAAAACTGTTTTTT.

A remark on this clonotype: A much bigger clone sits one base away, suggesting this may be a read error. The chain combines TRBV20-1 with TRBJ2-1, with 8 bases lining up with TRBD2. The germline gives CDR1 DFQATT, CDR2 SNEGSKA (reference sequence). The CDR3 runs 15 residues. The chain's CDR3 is CSAPEVGGAGGEQSF. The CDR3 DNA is TGCAGTGCTCCTGAGGTGGGGGGGGCGGGAGGTGAGCAGTCCTTC.

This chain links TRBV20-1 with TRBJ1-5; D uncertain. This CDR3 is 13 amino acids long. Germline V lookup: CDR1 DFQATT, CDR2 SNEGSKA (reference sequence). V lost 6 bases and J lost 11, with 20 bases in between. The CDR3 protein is CSARRNTNPSQHF. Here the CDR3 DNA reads TGCAGTGCGAGACGGAACACTAATCCGTCCCAGCATTTT.